This entry lists 16 T cell receptor beta chains sequenced from one sample in a study of blood T cell repertoires in COVID-19. The repertoire was sequenced with immunoSEQ multiplex PCR; TCRdb's copy has only in-frame clones and lacks some. The sample has fewer than 300,000 clones, roughly 84% seen once. The sequenced sample consisted of peripheral blood. The receptors originated from a human donor with COVID-19, enrolled during active disease. The donor label of this sample is uncertain.

The V and J genes are TRBV28 and TRBJ2-7, with D unresolved. Germline V gene data show CDR1 as MDHEN and CDR2 as SYDVKM. Trimming cost V 3 bases and J 0 bases, with 9 bases left between them. The length of the CDR3 is 14 residues. The CDR3 nucleotides are TGTGCCAGCAGTTTCTTAAGTAGCTCCTACGAGCAGTACTTC. Protein: CASSFLSSSYEQYF.

V is TRBV27 and J is TRBJ2-3; 8 positions match TRBD2. Unmatched junction bases numbered 2, after V lost 0 bases and J lost 0 bases. CDR1 and CDR2 (germline): MNHEY, SMNVEV (reference sequence). The CDR3 contains 16 residues. Here the CDR3 DNA reads TGTGCCAGCAGTTTATCGAGCGGGGGCAGCACAGATACGCAGTATTTT. Its protein is CASSLSSGGSTDTQYF.

The J gene is TRBJ2-7, the V gene TRBV20-1; no clear D gene. Trimming stripped 3 bases from V and 7 bases from J, with 10 bases between. Germline V gene sequence: CDR1 DFQATT, CDR2 SNEGSKA (reference sequence). The CDR3 covers 11 residues. CDR3 bases: TGCAGTGCTAGCCCCCTCAGGGAGCAGTACTTC. Its protein product is CSASPLREQYF.

This sequence joins TRBV7-2 and TRBJ1-2; 10 bases agree with TRBD1. This CDR3 has 13 residues. Germline V gene sequence: CDR1 SGHTA, CDR2 FQGNSA. V lost 3 bases to trimming and J lost 8 bases; unmatched junction nucleotides: 3. DNA for the CDR3: TGTGCCAGCAGCTTGGGACAGGGGCGCGGCTACACCTTC. As protein: CASSLGQGRGYTF.

CDR3 in DNA: TGTGCCAGCAGTCAGGGGGTGGCTTCAGGCTACACCTTC. Its translation: CASSQGVASGYTF. The rearrangement uses TRBV11-2 and TRBJ1-2; 7 nucleotides align to TRBD1. The CDR3 sequence is 13 residues long. With V trimmed by 6 bases and J by 8 bases, 9 bases remained unmatched. Germline lookup yields CDR1 SGHAT and CDR2 FQNNGV.

This rearrangement joins TRBV5-1 to TRBJ2-7; 10 bases map to TRBD2. This CDR3 spans 16 amino acids. V trimming: 4 bases; J trimming: 6 bases; junction bases outside the gene matches: 13. In germline, CDR1 is SGHRS, CDR2 YFSETQ. The CDR3 region has the DNA TGCGCCAGCAGCCCTCCGCTAGCGGGAGAGGTGAGCGAGCAGTACTTC. This translates into CASSPPLAGEVSEQYF.

V gene TRBV6-1 combines with J gene TRBJ2-2, with TRBD2 matching over 8 bases. This CDR3 comprises 15 residues. In germline, CDR1 is MNHNS, CDR2 SASEGT. V lost 4 bases, J lost 2 bases, and 3 bases stayed unmatched. The CDR3 region is CASSAVAGNTGELFF. The CDR3 coding sequence is TGTGCCAGCAGTGCTGTAGCGGGAAACACCGGGGAGCTGTTTTTT.

This clone was recorded only once. This chain uses TRBV11-1 with TRBJ2-1; no clear D. There are 14 residues in the CDR3. CDR1 and CDR2 from the germline V gene are SGHAT and FQDESV (reference sequence). Trimming took 0 bases from V and 9 from J, leaving 12 bases between them. The CDR3 loop is CASSLAWPRGEQFF. CDR3 bases: TGTGCCAGCAGCTTAGCGTGGCCCCGCGGTGAGCAGTTCTTC.

This clone occurred a few times. The chain couples TRBV27 to TRBJ1-3; D may be TRBD1 (6 bases). The germline V gene encodes CDR1 MNHEY and CDR2 SMNVEV (reference sequence). The CDR3 length is 16 residues. Trimming took off 3 bases at V and 0 bases at J, with 12 bases between the two ends. The CDR3 nucleotides are TGTGCCAGCAGTTTTGACAGGCCGAGCTCTGGAAACACCATATATTTT. It specifies CASSFDRPSSGNTIYF.

The CDR3 here is CASSGQGGYEQYF. CDR3 sequence (DNA): TGTGCCAGTAGCGGACAGGGGGGTTACGAGCAGTACTTC. The chain has TRBV19 and TRBJ2-7, with 10 bases aligning to TRBD1. This CDR3 is built from 13 residues. CDR1 and CDR2 (germline): LNHDA, SQIVND (reference sequence). The junction had 3 bases not matched to a gene; V was cut back by 6 bases and J by 4 bases.

The V call is TRBV5-1, the J call TRBJ2-7; TRBD2 agrees at 7 bases. Unmatched junction bases numbered 6, after V lost 4 bases and J lost 2 bases. The CDR3 loop spans 14 amino acids. Germline V CDR1 and CDR2: SGHRS, YFSETQ. CDR3 coding DNA: TGCGCCAGCAGCCCTAGCGGTAACGCCTACGAGCAGTACTTC. Encoded protein: CASSPSGNAYEQYF.

The V call is TRBV30, the J call TRBJ2-3; a possible D gene is TRBD2 (6 bases). The CDR3 is 13 residues long. Germline V lookup: CDR1 GTSNPN, CDR2 SVGIG (reference sequence). V lost 5 bases, J lost 0 bases, and 9 bases lay in between. The CDR3 is CAWGGSSTDTQYF. In DNA, the CDR3 is TGTGCCTGGGGGGGGAGTAGCACAGATACGCAGTATTTT.

This clone has a single count. This sequence joins TRBV19 and TRBJ1-1; 11 bases are a match to TRBD1. This CDR3 spans 15 amino acids. V shed 2 bases and J 6 bases; nucleotides not matched to a gene: 5. The germline V gene encodes CDR1 LNHDA and CDR2 SQIVND (reference sequence). The CDR3 nucleotides read TGTGCCAGTAGTATAAGCCCGGGACAGGGGGCTGAAGCTTTCTTT. Translation gives CASSISPGQGAEAFF.

V is TRBV19 and J is TRBJ2-5, with D unresolved. V was shortened by 1 base and J by 5 bases, with 8 bases between the two germline ends. The germline V gene has CDR1 LNHDA and CDR2 SQIVND (reference sequence). The CDR3 spans 13 residues. CDR3 in amino acids: CASSIGNRETQYF. The CDR3 DNA reads as TGTGCCAGTAGTATAGGAAACCGGGAGACCCAGTACTTC.

With regard to this clone: Within the sample, other DNA sequences also encode this same CDR3. The chain joins TRBV3-1 (or the pseudogene TRBV3-2) to TRBJ2-7, with 11 bases lining up with TRBD2. The CDR3 extends over 15 amino acids. CDR1 is LGHDT, CDR2 YNNKEL, per germline (reference sequence). V shed 1 base, J shed 2 bases, and the junction held 1 base outside the gene matches. Here the CDR3 reads CASSQGLAGTYEQYF. The DNA for the CDR3 is TGTGCCAGCAGCCAAGGACTAGCGGGGACCTACGAGCAGTACTTC.

The chain couples TRBV9 to TRBJ2-1; no clear D gene. Deletions cut 4 bases from V and 7 bases from J, with 15 bases between. CDR3 length: 14 residues. Germline lookup yields CDR1 SGDLS and CDR2 YYNGEE. CDR3 nucleotide sequence: TGTGCCAGCAGCCTCTACCCCACCCCTAATGAGCAGTTCTTC. This translates into CASSLYPTPNEQFF.